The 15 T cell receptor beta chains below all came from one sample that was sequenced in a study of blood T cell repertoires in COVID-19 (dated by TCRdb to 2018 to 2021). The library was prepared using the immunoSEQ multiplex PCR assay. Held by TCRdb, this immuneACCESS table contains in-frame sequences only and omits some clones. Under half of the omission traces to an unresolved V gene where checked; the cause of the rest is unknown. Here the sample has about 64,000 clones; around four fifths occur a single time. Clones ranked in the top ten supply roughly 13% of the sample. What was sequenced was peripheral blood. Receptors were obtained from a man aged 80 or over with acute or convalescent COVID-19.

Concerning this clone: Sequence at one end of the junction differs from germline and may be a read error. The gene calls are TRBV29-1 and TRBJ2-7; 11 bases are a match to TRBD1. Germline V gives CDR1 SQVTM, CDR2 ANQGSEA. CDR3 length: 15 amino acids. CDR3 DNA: TGCAGCGCCACAGGCGGGACAGGGGGTAGCTACGAGCAGCACTTC. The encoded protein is CSATGGTGGSYEQHF.

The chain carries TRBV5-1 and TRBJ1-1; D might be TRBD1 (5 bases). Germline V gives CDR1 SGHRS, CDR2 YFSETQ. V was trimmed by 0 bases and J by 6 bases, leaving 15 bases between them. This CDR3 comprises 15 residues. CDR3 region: CASSLATGPWAEAFF. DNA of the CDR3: TGCGCCAGCAGCTTGGCTACAGGACCGTGGGCTGAAGCTTTCTTT.

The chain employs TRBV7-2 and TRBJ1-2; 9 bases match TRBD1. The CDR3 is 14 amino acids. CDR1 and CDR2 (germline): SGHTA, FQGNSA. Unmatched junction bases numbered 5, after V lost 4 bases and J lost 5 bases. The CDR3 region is CASSSQTGGYGYTF. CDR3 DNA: TGTGCCAGCAGCTCCCAGACAGGGGGTTATGGCTACACCTTC.

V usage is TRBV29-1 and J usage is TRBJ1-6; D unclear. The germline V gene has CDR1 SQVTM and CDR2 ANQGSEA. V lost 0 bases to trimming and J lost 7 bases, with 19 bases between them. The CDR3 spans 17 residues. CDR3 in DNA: TGCAGCGTTGAAGATCAGGCCAGGCCCGTATGGAATTCACCCCTCCACTTT. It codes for CSVEDQARPVWNSPLHF.

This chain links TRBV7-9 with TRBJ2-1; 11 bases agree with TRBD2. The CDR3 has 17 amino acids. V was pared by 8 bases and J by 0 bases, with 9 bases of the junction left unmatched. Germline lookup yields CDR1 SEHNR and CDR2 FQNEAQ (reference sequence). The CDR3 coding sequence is TGTGCCAGCTTTAGGCTAGCGGGAGGAACCTCCTACAATGAGCAGTTCTTC. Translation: CASFRLAGGTSYNEQFF.

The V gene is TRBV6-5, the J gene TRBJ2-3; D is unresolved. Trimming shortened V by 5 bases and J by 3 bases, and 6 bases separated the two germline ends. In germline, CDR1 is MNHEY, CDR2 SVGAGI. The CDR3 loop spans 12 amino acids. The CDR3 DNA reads TGTGCCAGCAGTAGAGTAACAGATACGCAGTATTTT. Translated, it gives CASSRVTDTQYF.

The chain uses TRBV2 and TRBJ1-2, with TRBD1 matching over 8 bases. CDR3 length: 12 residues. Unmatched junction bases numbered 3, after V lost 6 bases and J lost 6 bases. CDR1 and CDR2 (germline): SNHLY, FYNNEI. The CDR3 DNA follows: TGTGCCAGCAGACAGGGGGGCGATGGCTACACCTTC. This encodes CASRQGGDGYTF.

In DNA form, the CDR3 reads TGTGCCAGCAGTTCGACAGGGGGGACCCAGTACTTC. It encodes CASSSTGGTQYF. The J gene is TRBJ2-5, the V gene TRBV12-3 or TRBV12-4; TRBD1 agrees at 9 bases. V shed 4 bases, J shed 7 bases, and the junction held 1 base outside the gene matches. The CDR3 is 12 amino acids.

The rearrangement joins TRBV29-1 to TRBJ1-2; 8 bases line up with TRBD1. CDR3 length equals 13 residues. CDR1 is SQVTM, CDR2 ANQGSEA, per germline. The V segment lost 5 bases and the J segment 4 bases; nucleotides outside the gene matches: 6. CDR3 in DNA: TGCAGCGTTCGGACAGGGTGGGGCTATGGCTACACCTTC. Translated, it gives CSVRTGWGYGYTF.

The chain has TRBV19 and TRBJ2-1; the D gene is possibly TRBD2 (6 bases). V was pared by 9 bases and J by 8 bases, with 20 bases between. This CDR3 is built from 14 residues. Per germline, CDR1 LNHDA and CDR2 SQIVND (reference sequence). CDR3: CASTIFGSFDEQFF. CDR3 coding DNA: TGTGCCAGCACCATCTTCGGGAGTTTCGATGAGCAGTTCTTC.

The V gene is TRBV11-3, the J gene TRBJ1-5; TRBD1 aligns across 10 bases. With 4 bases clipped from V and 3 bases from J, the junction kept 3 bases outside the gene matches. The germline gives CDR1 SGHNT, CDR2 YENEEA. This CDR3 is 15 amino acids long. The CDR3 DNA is TGTGCCAGCAGCTCCGGGACAGGGGACAATCAGCCCCAGCATTTT. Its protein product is CASSSGTGDNQPQHF.

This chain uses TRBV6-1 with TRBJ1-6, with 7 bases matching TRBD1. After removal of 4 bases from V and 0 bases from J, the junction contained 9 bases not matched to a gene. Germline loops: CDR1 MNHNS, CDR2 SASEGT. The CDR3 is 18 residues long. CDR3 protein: CASSAPGQPSSYNSPLHF. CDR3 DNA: TGTGCCAGCAGTGCTCCGGGACAGCCTAGCTCCTATAATTCACCCCTCCACTTT.

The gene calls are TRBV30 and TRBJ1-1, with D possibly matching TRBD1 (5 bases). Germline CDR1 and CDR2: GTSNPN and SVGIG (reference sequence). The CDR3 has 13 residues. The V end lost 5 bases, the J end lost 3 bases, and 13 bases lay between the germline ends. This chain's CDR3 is CAWEKTGYTEAFF. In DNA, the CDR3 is TGTGCCTGGGAAAAAACAGGTTACACTGAAGCTTTCTTT.

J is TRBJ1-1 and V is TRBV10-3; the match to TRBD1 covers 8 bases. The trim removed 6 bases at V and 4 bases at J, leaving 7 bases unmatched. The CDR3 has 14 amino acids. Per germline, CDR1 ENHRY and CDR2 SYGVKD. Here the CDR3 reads CAIRLQGEVTEAFF. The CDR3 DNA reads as TGTGCCATCAGGCTACAGGGGGAAGTCACTGAAGCTTTCTTT.

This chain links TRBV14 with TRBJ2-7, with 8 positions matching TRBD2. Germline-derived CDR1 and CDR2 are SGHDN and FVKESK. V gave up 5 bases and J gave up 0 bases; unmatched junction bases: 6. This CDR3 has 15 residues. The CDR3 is CASSSPSGSSYEQYF. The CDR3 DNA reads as TGTGCCAGCAGCTCTCCCAGCGGGAGCTCCTACGAGCAGTACTTC.